This record covers a single T cell receptor (beta chain). Its antigen is not known. This sample is part of a study of T cells in pancreatic ductal adenocarcinoma. V was pared by 0 bases and J by 5 bases, with 14 bases of the junction left unmatched. The CDR3 contains 20 residues. CDR1 SGDLS and CDR2 YYNGEE come from the germline V gene. Clones were read by immunoSEQ multiplex PCR, and TCRdb kept only the in-frame ones, dropping some. The table records around 94,000 clones, roughly 96% of them present only once. Overall study findings and caveats: Comparisons of tumor and blood clonality may show falsely lower tumor diversity.

No neoadjuvant therapy was given to the selected pancreatic ductal adenocarcinoma patients before their surgery. The material sequenced was PBMCs. This TCR was recovered from a human donor with pancreatic ductal adenocarcinoma. This chain joins TRBV9 and TRBJ2-7; 16 nucleotides match TRBD2. The CDR3 sequence: CASSVAWNLGLAGGPDEQYF. The CDR3 DNA is TGTGCCAGCAGCGTAGCGTGGAACCTGGGACTAGCGGGAGGGCCCGACGAGCAGTACTTC. The full variable domain, in which reference TRBV9 and TRBJ2-7 provide the parts outside the CDR3, is DSGVTQTPKHLITATGQRVTLRCSPRSGDLSVYWYQQSLDQGLQFLIQYYNGEERAKGNILERFSAQQFPDLHSELNLSSLELGDSALYFCASSVAWNLGLAGGPDEQYFGPGTRLTVT.